One sample yielded the 8 T cell receptor beta chains listed below, sequenced in a study of T cell repertoires in ileal Crohn's disease. Using immunoSEQ multiplex PCR, the repertoire was profiled, and TCRdb retains in-frame clones only, with some absent. The sample includes about 2,200 clones, 55% to 65% of them seen just once. As for time point: neoterminal ileum biopsy at postoperative endoscopy, about 6 months after surgery. The material sequenced was ileal tissue. The receptors stem from an adult with Crohn's disease.

The chain uses TRBV5-4 and TRBJ1-1; 8 nucleotides match TRBD1. Germline V lookup: CDR1 SGHNT, CDR2 YYREEE (reference sequence). The CDR3 spans 14 residues. The J segment lost 6 bases and the V segment lost 0 bases, leaving 4 bases of the junction unmatched. The CDR3 coding sequence is TGTGCCAGCAGCTTGGACAGGGGGGGTCCTGAAGCTTTCTTT. Translated, it gives CASSLDRGGPEAFF. Together with reference TRBV5-4 and TRBJ1-1, the CDR3 gives the full variable domain: ETGVTQSPTHLIKTRGQQVTLRCSSQSGHNTVSWYQQALGQGPQFIFQYYREEENGRGNFPPRFSGLQFPNYSSELNVNALELDDSALYLCASSLDRGGPEAFFGQGTRLTVV.

The chain uses TRBV6-5 and TRBJ1-2; possible D gene TRBD1, 5 bases. The CDR3 loop spans 14 amino acids. Deletions cut 8 bases from V and 4 bases from J, with 17 bases between. Germline CDR1 reads MNHEY; CDR2 reads SVGAGI. DNA of the CDR3: TGTGCCAGCCGCCTTGGGACGGGAGTCTATGGCTACACCTTC. Its translation is CASRLGTGVYGYTF.

The genes are TRBV5-1 and TRBJ2-7; 9 nucleotides align to TRBD2. V dropped 0 bases and J dropped 2; count of bases not matched to a gene: 3. CDR1 and CDR2 from the germline V gene are SGHRS and YFSETQ. The CDR3 runs 15 residues. CDR3 sequence (DNA): TGCGCCAGCAGCTTGGGGCTAGCGGGACCCTACGAGCAGTACTTC. Translating it yields CASSLGLAGPYEQYF. Combining the CDR3 with reference TRBV5-1 and TRBJ2-7 gives the whole variable domain KAGVTQTPRYLIKTRGQQVTLSCSPISGHRSVSWYQQTPGQGLQFLFEYFSETQRNKGNFPGRFSGRQFSNSRSEMNVSTLELGDSALYLCASSLGLAGPYEQYFGPGTRLTVT.

V usage is TRBV7-2 and J usage is TRBJ2-1; 11 bases agree with TRBD1. Trimming at V came to 4 bases and at J to 4 bases, leaving 3 bases not matched to a gene. The germline CDR1 and CDR2 sequences are SGHTA and FQGNSA. The length of the CDR3 is 15 residues. CDR3 coding DNA: TGTGCCAGCAGCTCCGGGACAGGGGGGTACAATGAGCAGTTCTTC. This encodes CASSSGTGGYNEQFF.

The V and J genes are TRBV5-1 and TRBJ2-5; 16 nucleotides agree with TRBD2. J lost 2 bases, V lost 4 bases, and 5 bases had no gene match. The CDR3 is 17 amino acids. The germline V gene encodes CDR1 SGHRS and CDR2 YFSETQ. This CDR3 is CASSRGLAGGEQETQYF. The DNA of the CDR3 is TGCGCCAGCAGCAGGGGACTAGCGGGGGGGGAGCAAGAGACCCAGTACTTC.

This chain connects TRBV15 to TRBJ1-3; possible D gene TRBD1, 6 bases. The germline gives CDR1 LNHNV, CDR2 YYDKDF (reference sequence). Trimming cost V 4 bases and J 6 bases, with 16 bases left between them. The CDR3 runs 15 residues. CDR3 in DNA: TGTGCCACCAGCACAAGAACAGGGACGGAAAACACCATATATTTT. Translation: CATSTRTGTENTIYF.

The gene calls are TRBV2 and TRBJ1-1, with 8 bases lining up with TRBD1. V shed 6 bases and J 5 bases; nucleotides not matched to a gene: 14. Germline V CDR1 and CDR2: SNHLY, FYNNEI. The CDR3 is 16 residues long. The CDR3 here is CASRRGQGGWNTEAFF. The CDR3 DNA sequence: TGTGCCAGCAGACGCGGACAGGGAGGATGGAATACTGAAGCTTTCTTT.

The chain has TRBV2 and TRBJ1-6; TRBD1 agrees at 9 bases. With V trimmed by 8 bases and J by 8 bases, 4 bases remained unmatched. Germline-derived CDR1 and CDR2 are SNHLY and FYNNEI. This CDR3 is built from 13 residues. This chain's CDR3 is CASGQGWDSPLHF. The CDR3 DNA sequence: TGTGCCAGCGGACAGGGGTGGGATTCACCCCTCCACTTT.